These 14 T cell receptor beta chains were all obtained from the same sample, sequenced in a study of blood T cell repertoires in COVID-19. Method: immunoSEQ multiplex PCR; TCRdb's copy keeps in-frame clones and lacks some. In the table there are 95,000 to 150,000 clones, roughly four fifths of which are singletons. Material: peripheral blood. The receptors were gathered from a man older than 75 with COVID-19, enrolled during active disease.

The chain has TRBV5-1 and TRBJ2-3; no clear D gene. Germline loops: CDR1 SGHRS, CDR2 YFSETQ. The V gene lost 0 bases and the J gene lost 0 bases, with 8 bases spanning the gap. The CDR3 loop spans 15 amino acids. The CDR3 loop reads CASSLVDWSTDTQYF. The DNA for the CDR3 is TGCGCCAGCAGCTTGGTCGACTGGAGCACAGATACGCAGTATTTT.

The V and J genes are TRBV9 and TRBJ1-4, with 9 bases fitting TRBD1. J lost 8 bases, V lost 7 bases, and 9 bases had no gene match. The germline V gene encodes CDR1 SGDLS and CDR2 YYNGEE. This CDR3 comprises 14 residues. The CDR3 here is CASGSGTGREKLFF. In nucleotides, the CDR3 is TGTGCCAGCGGATCCGGGACAGGGCGAGAAAAACTGTTTTTT.

This clone was detected a few times. The chain employs TRBV5-1 and TRBJ1-3; 9 positions agree with TRBD1. Germline V lookup: CDR1 SGHRS, CDR2 YFSETQ. V shed 4 bases, J shed 1 base, and the junction held 6 bases outside the gene matches. The CDR3 runs 16 residues. CDR3 sequence reads: CASSLRQGGSGNTIYF. CDR3 coding DNA: TGCGCCAGCAGCCTCCGACAGGGGGGATCTGGAAACACCATATATTTT.

The chain has TRBV7-9 and TRBJ2-7, with D perhaps TRBD1 (7 bases). V was shortened by 0 bases and J by 6 bases, with 12 bases between the two germline ends. The V gene's germline CDR1 is SEHNR and CDR2 FQNEAQ (reference sequence). The CDR3 loop spans 14 amino acids. The CDR3 region has the DNA TGTGCCAGCAGCTTAGCGCAGGGGGGCAGCGAGCAGTACTTC. Its translation: CASSLAQGGSEQYF.

This chain uses TRBV20-1 with TRBJ1-2; possibly TRBD1 for D (5 bases). The CDR3 has 14 amino acids. The V end was cut by 3 bases, the J end by 2 bases, with 13 bases between. The germline V gene has CDR1 DFQATT and CDR2 SNEGSKA (reference sequence). The CDR3 region is CSASGANSNYGYTF. The CDR3 coding sequence is TGCAGTGCTAGTGGGGCTAACTCAAACTATGGCTACACCTTC.

The chain recombines TRBV5-1 with TRBJ2-1, with 8 bases identical to TRBD1. The CDR3 length is 14 residues. The V gene end was trimmed by 3 bases and the J gene end by 6 bases; junction bases not matched to a gene: 5. CDR1 and CDR2 from the germline V gene are SGHRS and YFSETQ. The CDR3 reads CASSWQGAGNEQFF. The CDR3 region has the DNA TGCGCCAGCAGCTGGCAGGGGGCCGGCAATGAGCAGTTCTTC.

The CDR3 is CAISDSLAGYNEQFF. DNA for the CDR3: TGTGCCATCAGTGATTCGCTAGCGGGCTACAATGAGCAGTTCTTC. J is TRBJ2-1 and V is TRBV10-3; 8 nucleotides line up with TRBD2. CDR3 length equals 15 residues. The V gene end was trimmed by 3 bases and the J gene end by 3 bases; junction bases not matched to a gene: 4. CDR1 is ENHRY and CDR2 is SYGVKD in the germline V gene.

The chain combines TRBV14 with TRBJ2-6; no reliable D call. V shed 1 base and J shed 0 bases, with 4 bases lying between them. From germline, CDR1 is SGHDN and CDR2 FVKESK. This CDR3 is 15 amino acids long. Here the CDR3 reads CASSQAHSGANVLTF. The DNA of the CDR3 is TGTGCCAGCAGCCAAGCCCACTCTGGGGCCAACGTCCTGACTTTC.

The chain carries TRBV24-1 and TRBJ1-6; D ambiguous. Germline assignment: CDR1 KGHDR and CDR2 SFDVKD. V was shortened by 4 bases and J by 8 bases, with 5 bases between the two germline ends. The CDR3 sequence is 12 residues long. The DNA for the CDR3 is TGTGCCACCAGTGAGAGAGATTCACCCCTCCACTTT. Translating it yields CATSERDSPLHF.

The chain joins TRBV10-2 to TRBJ2-2; 12 nucleotides agree with TRBD2. The length of the CDR3 is 15 residues. CDR1 and CDR2 from the germline V gene are WSHSY and SAAADI. V shed 6 bases, J shed 8 bases, and the junction held 7 bases outside the gene matches. Here the CDR3 reads CASRTSGSVAGELFF. The CDR3 DNA reads TGCGCCAGCAGGACTAGCGGGAGCGTCGCGGGGGAGCTGTTTTTT.

The gene calls are TRBV28 and TRBJ1-2, with a weak D call TRBD1 (6 bases). Trimming pared 6 bases from V and 8 bases from J, leaving 13 bases between. This CDR3 has 12 residues. Germline V gene lookup returns CDR1 MDHEN and CDR2 SYDVKM. The CDR3 protein is CASRFQGFGYTF. In DNA form, the CDR3 reads TGTGCCAGCAGATTTCAGGGGTTCGGCTACACCTTC.

This chain links TRBV19 with TRBJ2-7, with 14 positions matching TRBD2. V lost 6 bases and J lost 1; bases outside the gene matches: 5. The CDR3 sequence is 16 residues long. Germline CDR1 LNHDA, CDR2 SQIVND (reference sequence). CDR3 region: CASSGLAGGKSYEQYF. The CDR3 DNA reads TGTGCCAGTAGCGGACTAGCGGGAGGTAAATCCTACGAGCAGTACTTC.

This clone turned up a few times. This chain connects TRBV24-1 to TRBJ2-1; 13 positions match TRBD2. J was trimmed by 5 bases and V by 9 bases; bases with no gene match: 3. The V gene's germline CDR1 is KGHDR and CDR2 SFDVKD. This CDR3 is 14 amino acids long. The CDR3 sequence: CATSLAGGHNEQFF. CDR3 coding DNA: TGTGCCACCTCACTAGCGGGAGGGCACAATGAGCAGTTCTTC.

The chain recombines TRBV29-1 with TRBJ1-1; maybe TRBD1 (5 bases). The germline V and J ends were trimmed by 2 bases and 5 bases, with 12 bases remaining between them. The germline gives CDR1 SQVTM, CDR2 ANQGSEA. CDR3 length equals 13 residues. The CDR3 region is CSVEPLGGTEAFF. CDR3 sequence (DNA): TGCAGCGTTGAACCTCTGGGGGGGACTGAAGCTTTCTTT.